One TCR beta chain is described in this entry. This record comes from a study of CD8 T cells in ankylosing spondylitis. TCRdb itself ran the 5' RACE reads through MiXCR, one entry per CDR3 protein. The data show 250,000 to 350,000 distinct CDR3 sequences, less than 25% seen once. V shed 4 bases and J 4 bases; nucleotides not matched to a gene: 4. The germline CDR1 and CDR2 sequences are SGHAT and FQNNGV. There are 15 residues in the CDR3. The TCR originated in a female donor with ankylosing spondylitis or in good health (not recorded which). The J gene is TRBJ2-1, the V gene TRBV11-2, with 10 bases that match TRBD1. The specimen sequenced was blood, either unsorted or a sorted T cell fraction (not recorded which). CDR3 nucleotides: TGTGCCAGCAGCTCGGGACAGGGGCGTTACAATGAGCAGTTCTTC. Its translation: CASSSGQGRYNEQFF.